This TCR beta chain emerged from a study of cytomegalovirus exposure and HLA in healthy donors (dated by TCRdb to 2017 to 2019). General notes on the study: In an earlier analysis of approximately 640 of the donors, roughly 300 Gb of sequence data and about 110 million unique TCR beta sequences from roughly 180 million T cells were reported. Donor age, sex, ethnicity and CMV serostatus were collected together with the repertoire data. The number of donors typed differed by locus, with about 629-630 for A, B, C, DRB1 and DQB1, around 500 for DQA1, approximately 580 for DPA1, and approximately 470 for DPB1. The study used immunosequencing to profile the T cell repertoires of hundreds of subjects and linked those repertoires to cytomegalovirus serostatus. To study patterns of TCR occurrence, a later analysis re-analyzed previously published TCR beta repertoires from around 670 donors and added high-resolution HLA genotyping. An earlier analysis of about 600 of the donors used high-throughput TCR beta sequencing to judge whether each TCR beta V gene segment behaved as functional or pseudogenic. Every repertoire in the discovery cohort had been generated on one and the same sequencing platform. The study aimed to test whether cataloging public T cell receptors could reveal signatures of past pathogen exposure. In the later analysis, no new phenotypic data were used to find candidate immune exposures; instead, reliance was placed on TCR beta sequences and their occurrence across donors. Besides the first cohort of around 670 subjects, a separate validation cohort made up of over a hundred different subjects was used. An early release covering roughly 580 HLA-typed donors comprised about 290 gigabases of sequencing data and roughly 86 million unique TCR sequences. In a later genetic analysis, genome-wide SNP genotypes for about three fifths of the roughly 670 donors were used, and that subset was treated as a discovery cohort. Four to six DR-DQ haplotypes were handled as single units for association and clustering, since linkage in the cohort was strong. Among the roughly 390 genotyped donors, approximately 77% belonged to the genetic ancestry cluster associated with self-reported Caucasian donors. The study combined high-throughput TCR immunosequencing, statistical association of individual TCRs with disease status, and machine learning to predict cytomegalovirus infection status. On average, about 240,000 unique TCR beta nucleotide sequences were sequenced per donor among more than 350 genotyped donors of the cohort, with roughly a sixth of those sequences being non-productive. Class I and class II HLA loci were covered by the typing at four-digit resolution.

As regards this clone: The antigen this receptor binds is unknown. There are no base qualities to consult, and no much larger clone falls within one base.

As encoded in the germline V gene, CDR1 is SGDLS while CDR2 is YYNGEE. The CDR3 measures 15 amino acids from cysteine to phenylalanine. Just the 45-base CDR3 DNA is kept, in frame starting at base 1. After removal of 4 bases from V and 3 bases from J, the junction retains 4 bases not matched to a gene. The cohort was made up of 500 to 850 healthy bone marrow donors. All cohort members were sampled while nominally healthy, although unrecorded immune exposures were likely present. The donor tested CMV seronegative and was one of the 352 seronegative cohort members. A peripheral blood sample was collected from each donor, and TCR beta sequencing was performed on peripheral blood mononuclear cells. The Qiagen DNeasy Blood Extraction Kit was used to extract genomic DNA from the blood cell samples. Libraries were prepared through the immunoSEQ multiplex PCR assay. For the multiplex PCR, a mixture combining 60 forward primers for TCR Vbeta segments and 13 reverse primers for TCR Jbeta segments was used. A multiplex PCR assay on genomic DNA amplified the CDR3 region of rearranged TCR beta genes. On the Illumina HiSeq System, the amplified TCR beta libraries were sequenced as 87-base-pair reads. The source study handled its data this way. In a later analysis, tens of millions of unique TCR beta chains were counted across the roughly 700 repertoires, and roughly 11 million of these chains were shared by at least two donors. To remove PCR and sequencing errors, raw reads were error-corrected and collapsed into unique sequences using a nearest-neighbor algorithm that merged closely related sequences. Alignment of CDR3 sequences to IMGT reference sequences was used to assign V, D and J gene segments. For a sequence to be retained, at least a six-nucleotide match to both a V gene segment and a J gene segment was required. A rearrangement was called productive if the CDR3 had no stop codons and remained in frame with V and J, and every other rearrangement was called non-productive. Following IMGT convention, CDR3 was defined as the stretch from the second conserved V-encoded cysteine up to the conserved J-encoded phenylalanine. In an earlier analysis of approximately 590 of the donors, sequences lacking an unambiguous match to a single V gene segment were excluded. In an earlier analysis of about 590 of the donors, a V segment was called functional when productive rearrangements were above 56.7%, and segregating when the standard deviation between donors exceeded 5%. A statistical classification framework was built to diagnose cytomegalovirus status from the catalog of TCR beta chain sequences. In a later analysis, V and J genes were assigned by comparing TCR nucleotide sequences against IMGT/GENE-DB human TR gene sequences. A later analysis assigned CDR3 sequences and most-parsimonious VDJ recombination scenarios with the TCRdist pipeline. In a later analysis, every TCR beta chain was defined by the combination of its CDR3 amino acid sequence and its V-gene family, and reads without a unique V-gene family were dropped. As a way to deal with suspected cross-contamination and a sequencing artifact, a later analysis dropped under 600 nucleotide sequences that were highly shared and had low generation probability. In a later analysis, a clonal expansion index was calculated for each public chain from normalized within-repertoire ranks of inferred template counts. A later analysis computed generation probabilities with a VDJ recombination model fitted to out-of-frame rearrangements, and checked the results against IGoR. A later analysis scored TCR-TCR, TCR-HLA and TCR-CMV co-occurrence with hypergeometric tests, applying a repertoire-size bias correction to TCR pairs. False discovery rates were estimated in a later analysis by permuting HLA or CMV assignments 20 times. In a later analysis, co-occurring TCRs were grouped with DBSCAN, and TCRdist sequence similarity was added when clustering was performed within HLA-allele-positive subsets. Co-occurrence clustering excluded repertoires with fewer than 30,000 or more than 120,000 public chains, plus five with anomalous nucleotide sharing. TCRdb stores this immuneACCESS table with in-frame sequences only. Part of the clones is absent; in the studies checked, under half of the shortfall reflects unresolved V genes, and no reason is known for the rest. The V and J calls and clone size are taken from that table; D and trimming were inferred from the DNA. Across this sample there are around 150,000 clones, with roughly 90% seen only once. 0.4% to 0.55% of the sample is held by the ten biggest clonotypes.

The study at large found these results: Most TCR sequences were observed very rarely across donors, whereas some public TCRs were present in many individuals. A later genetic analysis associated a missense DCLRE1C variant with V-gene and J-gene trimming of TCR beta chains, and an independent cohort replicated the association. According to a later analysis, most CMV-associated TCR beta chains appeared to be HLA-restricted, and the HLA associations seemed to be driven largely by CMV exposure. In a later genetic analysis, fewer N-insertions in productive TCRs were reported among donors in an Asian-associated ancestry cluster than the 666-donor mean. The 87-base-pair reads could not distinguish some IMGT-functional V segments, including TRBV6-2 and TRBV6-3, so those segments were excluded. Cytomegalovirus status was reported to be diagnosed by the classifier with high specificity and sensitivity in both the original and validation cohorts. A further reported finding was that TCR beta sequences accurately predicted the HLA-A and HLA-B alleles for most subjects in the first cohort. This cohort had only TCR beta chains sequenced, and the lack of alpha or paired-chain data limited which features could be detected. Compared with equally common non-associated chains, HLA-associated TCR beta chains in a later analysis were more clonally expanded and had lower generation probabilities. In an earlier analysis of around 600 of the donors, most TCR beta V segments appeared in productive rearrangements about 90% or about 30% of the time, broadly matching IMGT annotations. In a later analysis, several top co-occurrence clusters were reported to appear linked to parvovirus B19, influenza, CMV and Epstein-Barr virus. The study listed 164 TCR beta chains as associated with cytomegalovirus. A later analysis found that TCR association rates varied across HLA loci, with DRB1 alleles showing the most associated TCRs and HLA-C alleles the fewest. Because some donors lacked HLA typing at each locus, the association tests relied only on the typed subset. Correlated functional status among segregating V segments might reflect linkage disequilibrium, but an unknown experimental factor could not be ruled out. When HLA alleles, especially DR and DQ, strongly co-occurred, TCR associations were difficult to assign to individual alleles. The sequencing pipeline was judged likely to have produced a cluster of highly shared sequence variants as a technical artifact. Because counts were too low, about 18 rarely observed V segments, including chromosome 9 orphons, were excluded from the earlier analysis of 587 of the donors. It was suggested by the authors that the approach could potentially be generalized to other disease states and immunological phenotypes. Presence/absence analyses assumed roughly uniform sequencing depth across donors, an assumption that may not hold. CMV serostatus was the only immune exposure information available for the cohort. A later analysis associated around 16,000 TCR beta sequences with specific HLA alleles at a false discovery rate of 0.05. Three of the identified cytomegalovirus-associated TCR beta chains were confirmed in vitro to be specific for cytomegalovirus antigens.

The sequence came from a woman aged 40 to 50 in good health and CMV-seronegative. The chain is encoded by TRBV9 joined to TRBJ2-6; 7 central nucleotides agree with TRBD1. The sequencing input was PBMCs. The encoded CDR3 is CASSLSGGGANVLTF. Read as DNA, the sequence is TGTGCCAGCAGCTTATCAGGGGGTGGGGCCAACGTCCTGACTTTC.